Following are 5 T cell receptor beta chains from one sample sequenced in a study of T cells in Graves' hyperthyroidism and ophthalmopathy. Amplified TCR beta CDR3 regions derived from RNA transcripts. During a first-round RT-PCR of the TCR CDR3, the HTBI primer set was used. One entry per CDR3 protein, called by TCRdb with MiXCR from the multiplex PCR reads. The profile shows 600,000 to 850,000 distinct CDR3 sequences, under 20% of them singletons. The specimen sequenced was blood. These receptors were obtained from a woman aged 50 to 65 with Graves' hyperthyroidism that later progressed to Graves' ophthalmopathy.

CDR3 loop: CASSLDSSRLKLFF. Here the CDR3 DNA reads TGTGCCAGCAGCCTGGACAGTTCCAGATTAAAACTGTTTTTT. The chain combines TRBV6-1 with TRBJ1-4, with a weak D call TRBD1 (6 bases). Trimming cost V 6 bases and J 10 bases, with 18 bases left between them. The CDR3 contains 14 residues. CDR1 and CDR2 (germline): MNHNS, SASEGT.

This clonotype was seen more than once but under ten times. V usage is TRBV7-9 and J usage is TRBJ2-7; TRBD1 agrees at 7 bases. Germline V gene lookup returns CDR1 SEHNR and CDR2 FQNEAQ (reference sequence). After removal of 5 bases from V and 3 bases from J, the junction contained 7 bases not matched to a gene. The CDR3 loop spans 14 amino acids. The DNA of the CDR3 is TGTGCCAGCAGCGAGCCGGGACAGCTCTACGAGCAGTACTTC. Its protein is CASSEPGQLYEQYF.

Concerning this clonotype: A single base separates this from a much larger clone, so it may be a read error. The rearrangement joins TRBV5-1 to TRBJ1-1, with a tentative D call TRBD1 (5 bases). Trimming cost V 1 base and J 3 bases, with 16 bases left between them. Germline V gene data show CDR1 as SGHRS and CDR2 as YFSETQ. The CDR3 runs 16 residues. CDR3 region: CASSLPPGGGDTEAFF. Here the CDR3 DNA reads TGCGCCAGCAGCTTGCCCCCCGGGGGTGGTGACACTGAAGCTTTCTTT. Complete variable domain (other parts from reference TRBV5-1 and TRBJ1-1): KAGVTQTPRYLIKTRGQQVTLSCSPISGHRSVSWYQQTPGQGLQFLFEYFSETQRNKGNFPGRFSGRQFSNSRSEMNVSTLELGDSALYLCASSLPPGGGDTEAFFGQGTRLTVV.

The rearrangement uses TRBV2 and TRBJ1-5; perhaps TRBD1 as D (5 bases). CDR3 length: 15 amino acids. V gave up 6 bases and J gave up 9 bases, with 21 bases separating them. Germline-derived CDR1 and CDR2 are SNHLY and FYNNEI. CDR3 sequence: CASSGITGERVPQHF. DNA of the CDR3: TGTGCCAGCAGCGGGATCACAGGAGAAAGGGTGCCCCAGCATTTT.

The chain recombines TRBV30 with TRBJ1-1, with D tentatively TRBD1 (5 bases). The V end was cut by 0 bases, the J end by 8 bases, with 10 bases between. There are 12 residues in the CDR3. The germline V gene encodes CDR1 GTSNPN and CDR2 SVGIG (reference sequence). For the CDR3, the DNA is TGTGCCTGGAGTGTAGAGGGGAGAGAAGCTTTCTTT. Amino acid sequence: CAWSVEGREAFF.